What follows is one T cell receptor beta chain and its context. Antigen unknown. With a J-beta primer mix and a sample-barcoded 5' primer, a second PCR ran roughly 6 to 11 cycles. MiXCR, applied by TCRdb to the 5' RACE reads, yields one record per CDR3 protein. The table lists 780,000 or so distinct CDR3 sequences, about 56% of them singletons, with roughly 24% in the top ten. This record comes from a study of blood T cells in healthy people across ages. Study observations and caveats: Age showed a roughly linear inverse relationship with TCR beta diversity per million T cells. Long-lived donors exceeded aged donors in naive CD4+ cells and diversity. A conclusive naive versus antigen-experienced comparison was prevented by the unsorted PBMCs. Not knowing donor CMV status may have confounded expanded clonotype changes.

This CDR3 comprises 15 residues. Germline lookup yields CDR1 DFQATT and CDR2 SNEGSKA (reference sequence). With V trimmed by 3 bases and J by 3 bases, 6 bases remained unmatched. This sequence joins TRBV20-1 and TRBJ2-1; the match to TRBD2 covers 9 bases. The clonotype was recovered from a man in his forties in good health. Sequencing used blood. The CDR3 loop reads CSARRLADYYNEQFF. DNA for the CDR3: TGCAGTGCTAGGAGACTAGCGGATTACTACAATGAGCAGTTCTTC.